This is a list of T cell receptor beta chains from one sample in a study of T cells in narcolepsy. Clones were read by immunoSEQ multiplex PCR, and TCRdb kept only the in-frame ones, dropping some. The table lists around 32,000 clones, around 79% of them singletons, with about 1.1% in the top ten. Material: CD45RA- memory CD4+ T cells from PBMCs. These receptors were obtained from a human donor with narcolepsy. The conserved cysteine and the conserved F or W are not part of the CDR3 here.

>TRBV9|TRBJ1-2
ASSSRREGYGYT
>TRBV11-2|TRBJ2-2
ASSLETGGPGELF
>TRBV2|TRBJ2-2
ASRRDRATGELF
>TRBV30|TRBJ1-5
ACAPFNQPQH
>TRBV11-3|TRBJ2-1
ASKTSGDRQF
>TRBV5-5|TRBJ2-2
ASSPVTSRIFTGELF
>TRBV6-1|TRBJ2-5
ASSFNMGLPKTQY
>TRBV7-3|TRBJ2-2
ASSSSTGTSGELF
>TRBV27|TRBJ1-2
ASSLSGSLSGLRGYGYT
>TRBV28|TRBJ1-1
ASSFAGQNTEAF
>TRBV5-1|TRBJ1-4
ASSLVPGHDEKLF
>TRBV5-1|TRBJ2-3
ASSLDGTRDTQY
>TRBV7-3|TRBJ2-1
ASSLIGGRAVLNEQF
>TRBV7-7|TRBJ2-5
ASSPGTGEGTQY
>TRBV6-1|TRBJ1-2
ASRSGTGGNYGYT
>TRBV5-8|TRBJ1-5
ASSLAGDSNQPQH
>TRBV10-3|TRBJ1-1
AISEPGQANTEAF
>TRBV19|TRBJ2-2
ASSIKVATGELF
>TRBV25-1|TRBJ1-2
ASSQMSGGAGAYT
>TRBV14|TRBJ1-3
ASSGFNGGSGNTIY
>TRBV21-1|TRBJ1-5
ASSKGKGAGQPQH
>TRBV2|TRBJ2-3
ASSELAGGTDTQY
>TRBV25-1|TRBJ1-1
ASSDTRQGDTEAF
>TRBV5-1|TRBJ2-7
ASSSAGVHEQY
>TRBV30|TRBJ2-7
AGVDRSYEQY
>TRBV9|TRBJ2-1
ASSVGSSGKVSYNEQF
>TRBV11-3|TRBJ1-1
ASSLDSNTEAF
>TRBV5-8|TRBJ2-7
ASSSRDPRPYEQY
>TRBV19|TRBJ2-3
ASSIRRRGISTDTQY
>TRBV11-3|TRBJ2-7
ASSPKASGVSYEQY
>TRBV25-1|TRBJ2-7
ASRRVHEQY